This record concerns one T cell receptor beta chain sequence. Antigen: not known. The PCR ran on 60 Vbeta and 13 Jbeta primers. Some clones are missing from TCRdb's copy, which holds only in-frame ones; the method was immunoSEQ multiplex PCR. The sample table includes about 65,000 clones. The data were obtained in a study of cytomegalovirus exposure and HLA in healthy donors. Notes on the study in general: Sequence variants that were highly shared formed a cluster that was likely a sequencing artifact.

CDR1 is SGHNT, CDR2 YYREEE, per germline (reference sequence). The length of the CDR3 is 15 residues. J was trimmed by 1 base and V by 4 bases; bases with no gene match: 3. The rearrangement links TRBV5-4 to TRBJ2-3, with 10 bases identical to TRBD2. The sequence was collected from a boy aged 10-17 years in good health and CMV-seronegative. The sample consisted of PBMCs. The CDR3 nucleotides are TGTGCCAGCAGCACTCTAGCGGGGGGCACAGATACGCAGTATTTT. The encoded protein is CASSTLAGGTDTQYF.